The T cell receptor (beta chain) described here comes from a study of blood T cells in healthy people across ages. Regarding the study as a whole: Estimates based on one million T cells were treated as lower bounds.

A second PCR, run for roughly 7 to 12 cycles, used a sample-barcoded 5' primer plus a J-beta primer mix. One entry per CDR3 protein, called by TCRdb with MiXCR from the 5' RACE reads. The table includes 800,000 to 1,300,000 distinct CDR3 sequences, 25% detected once. Concerning this clonotype itself: Its target is unknown.

Germline CDR1 ENHRY, CDR2 SYGVKD. This CDR3 has 15 residues. In addition, the sample was reused for a study of T cells of mothers and their children. This second report adds: The donors comprised six children and their three healthy Caucasian mothers. The TCR beta CDR3 read count exceeded 9.5 million for each mother and was several million for each child.

What was sequenced was blood. The V and J genes are TRBV10-3 and TRBJ2-1; 7 nucleotides agree with TRBD2. The better agreement between TRBJ2-5 and the DNA end casts doubt on the J call. The sequence derives from a girl aged 2 to 10 in good health. CDR3 in amino acids: CAISESELAQETQYF. The CDR3 nucleotides are TGTGCCATCAGTGAGTCGGAACTAGCGCAAGAGACCCAGTACTTC.